This TCR beta chain was recovered during a study of blood T cell repertoires in COVID-19. Original handling: Estimation of nucleated cell counts was performed using reference gene primer amplification. This table comes from immunoSEQ multiplex PCR, and its TCRdb copy is limited to in-frame clones, with some not included. V, J and clone size are taken as reported in that table, and D and trimming were inferred from the DNA itself. The repertoire holds fewer than 150,000 clones, with around 85% as singletons. Germline-derived CDR1 and CDR2 are LGHDT and YNNKEL (reference sequence). The CDR3 length is 12 residues. The germline V and J ends were trimmed by 6 bases and 9 bases, with 12 bases remaining between them.

The specimen sequenced was peripheral blood. This receptor was taken from a man aged 50-60 years with acute or convalescent COVID-19. This chain joins TRBV3-1 (or the pseudogene TRBV3-2) and TRBJ2-1, with a weak D call TRBD2 (6 bases). CDR3: CASSRRGAEQFF. Written as DNA, the CDR3 is TGTGCCAGCAGTCGGAGGGGCGCTGAGCAGTTCTTC.